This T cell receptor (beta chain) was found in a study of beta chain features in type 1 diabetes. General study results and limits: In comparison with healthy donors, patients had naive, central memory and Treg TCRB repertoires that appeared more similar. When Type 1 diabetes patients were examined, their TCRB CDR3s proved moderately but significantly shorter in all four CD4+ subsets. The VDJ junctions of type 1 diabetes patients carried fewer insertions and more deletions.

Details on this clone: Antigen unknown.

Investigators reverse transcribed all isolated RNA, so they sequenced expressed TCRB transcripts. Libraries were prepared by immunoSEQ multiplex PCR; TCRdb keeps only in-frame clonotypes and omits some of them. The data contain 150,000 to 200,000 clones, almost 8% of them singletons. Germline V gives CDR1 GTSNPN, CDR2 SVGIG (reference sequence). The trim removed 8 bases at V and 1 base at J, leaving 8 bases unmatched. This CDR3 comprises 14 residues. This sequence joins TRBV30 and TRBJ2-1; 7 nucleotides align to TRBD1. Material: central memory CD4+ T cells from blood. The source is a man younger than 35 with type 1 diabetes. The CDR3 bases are TGTGCCCTCGGTCAGGGGGTTTCCTACAATGAGCAGTTCTTC. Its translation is CALGQGVSYNEQFF.